The 25 T cell receptor beta chains below were found in one sample sequenced in a study of metastatic and nonmetastatic thyroid tumors. Using MiXCR, TCRdb re-called clones from the PCR reads. The table records about 30,000 clones, 25% to 30% of them present only once. Each patient came to thyroid surgery without any prior treatment (of any kind). The sample consisted of blood. The receptors derive from a female donor with papillary thyroid cancer or a benign thyroid nodule (not recorded which). Some clones in this sample may be carry-over from other donors' samples.

This clone was counted many times. The J gene is TRBJ1-1, the V gene TRBV2; the D gene is possibly TRBD1 (5 bases). CDR1 is SNHLY, CDR2 FYNNEI, per germline. This CDR3 region has 11 residues. V shed 11 bases and J shed 8 bases, with 15 bases lying between them. CDR3 region: CAGDSGVEAFF. The CDR3, as DNA: TGTGCCGGAGACAGTGGAGTAGAAGCTTTCTTT.

Regarding this clone: At one of its ends the junction is not consistent with the germline gene, which may arise from a read error. The chain couples TRBV5-1 to TRBJ1-6, with D tentatively TRBD1 (5 bases). Germline CDR1 reads SGHRS; CDR2 reads YFSETQ. This CDR3 has 14 residues. Here the CDR3 DNA reads TGCGCCAGCAGCTTGGCCGGGGGAGATTCACCCCACCACTTT. The encoded protein is CASSLAGGDSPHHF.

The chain joins TRBV28 to TRBJ1-1; possibly TRBD1 for D (5 bases). This CDR3 is 13 amino acids long. Germline CDR1 and CDR2: MDHEN and SYDVKM. Trimming removed 5 bases at V and 9 bases at J, with 16 bases between. The CDR3 here is CASSVPTVRQAFF. The DNA for the CDR3 is TGTGCCAGCAGTGTCCCGACAGTAAGGCAAGCTTTCTTT.

As to this clone: This could be a read error, since a much larger clone is one nucleotide away. The chain has TRBV6-1 and TRBJ2-2, with 8 nucleotides matching TRBD2. With V trimmed by 7 bases and J by 4 bases, 11 bases remained unmatched. Germline loops: CDR1 MNHNS, CDR2 SASEGT. The CDR3 is 16 amino acids. The CDR3 sequence: CASTPLAGPSTGELFF. The CDR3 DNA sequence: TGTGCCAGCACCCCCCTAGCGGGTCCGAGCACCGGGGAGCTGTTTTTT.

The DNA for the CDR3 is TGTGCCAGCAGTCCCTCAAGGTCTCGTGCCCTGCGGGCCGTCGCCGGGGAGCTGTTTTTT. This codes for CASSPSRSRALRAVAGELFF. V gene TRBV6-2 or TRBV6-3 combines with J gene TRBJ2-2; D is perhaps TRBD2 (5 bases). The germline V and J ends were trimmed by 5 bases and 6 bases, with 31 bases remaining between them. The CDR3 loop spans 20 amino acids. Germline values: CDR1 MNHEY, CDR2 SVGEGT.

V and J are TRBV18 and TRBJ2-7; 10 bases are a match to TRBD2. The CDR3 runs 17 residues. The germline V gene has CDR1 KGHSH and CDR2 LQKENI. V shed 2 bases, J shed 5 bases, and the junction held 12 bases outside the gene matches. The CDR3 region is CASSPTPSGRASNEQYF. The CDR3 region has the DNA TGTGCCAGCTCACCAACCCCCAGCGGGAGGGCTTCGAACGAGCAGTACTTC. The full variable domain, its missing parts supplied by reference TRBV18 and TRBJ2-7, is NAGVMQNPRHLVRRRGQEARLRCSPMKGHSHVYWYRQLPEEGLKFMVYLQKENIIDESGMPKERFSAEFPKEGPSILRIQQVVRGDSAAYFCASSPTPSGRASNEQYFGPGTRLTVT.

This rearrangement joins TRBV6-1 to TRBJ1-5; D might be TRBD1 (5 bases). Germline loops: CDR1 MNHNS, CDR2 SASEGT. V lost 3 bases, J lost 3 bases, and 9 bases lay in between. CDR3 length: 14 residues. CDR3 residues: CASSDQGTNQPQHF. CDR3 sequence (DNA): TGTGCCAGCAGTGACCAGGGAACCAATCAGCCCCAGCATTTT.

This chain links TRBV5-5 with TRBJ1-2; 11 nucleotides line up with TRBD1. Germline values: CDR1 SGHKS, CDR2 YYEKEE (reference sequence). With V trimmed by 3 bases and J by 8 bases, 9 bases remained unmatched. CDR3 length: 15 amino acids. The CDR3 loop reads CASSSPGQGAWGYTF. The CDR3, as DNA: TGTGCCAGCAGCTCACCCGGACAGGGGGCTTGGGGCTACACCTTC.

This chain connects TRBV15 to TRBJ1-6, with TRBD1 identical over 11 bases. J lost 8 bases, V lost 0 bases, and 3 bases had no gene match. The CDR3 contains 16 residues. The germline V gene has CDR1 LNHNV and CDR2 YYDKDF (reference sequence). The CDR3 reads CATSRERDRGYSPLHF. The CDR3, as DNA: TGTGCCACCAGCAGAGAGAGGGACAGGGGGTATTCACCCCTCCACTTT.

By share, this clone ranks as medium-sized. V usage is TRBV7-9 and J usage is TRBJ2-3, with 7 positions matching TRBD2. CDR1 is SEHNR, CDR2 FQNEAQ, per germline (reference sequence). This CDR3 has 16 residues. V trimming: 5 bases; J trimming: 4 bases; junction bases outside the gene matches: 12. CDR3 in amino acids: CASSRTAGDGADTQYF. CDR3 DNA: TGTGCCAGCAGCCGCACTGCGGGAGATGGGGCAGATACGCAGTATTTT.

The V and J genes are TRBV6-5 and TRBJ2-3; 9 nucleotides line up with TRBD1. Losses at the gene ends were 2 bases for V and 6 bases for J; bases not matched to a gene: 6. From germline, CDR1 is MNHEY and CDR2 SVGAGI. The length of the CDR3 is 15 residues. CDR3 region: CASSYGDRDKDTQYF. CDR3 coding DNA: TGTGCCAGCAGTTACGGGGACAGGGATAAGGATACGCAGTATTTT.

This clone showed up many times. The rearrangement links TRBV4-3 to TRBJ2-1; D is ambiguous. The CDR3 sequence is 16 residues long. In germline, CDR1 is LGHNA, CDR2 YSLEER. The V end was cut by 0 bases, the J end by 3 bases, with 12 bases between. This chain's CDR3 is CASSQDSRSRYNEQFF. CDR3 nucleotide sequence: TGCGCCAGCAGCCAAGATTCTAGAAGCCGCTACAATGAGCAGTTCTTC.

The chain recombines TRBV7-9 with TRBJ1-1, with unresolved D. CDR1 is SEHNR, CDR2 FQNEAQ, per germline (reference sequence). The length of the CDR3 is 12 residues. Trimming removed 7 bases from V and 0 bases from J, with 6 bases in between. CDR3 protein: CASTDLNTEAFF. The CDR3 region has the DNA TGTGCCAGCACCGACCTGAACACTGAAGCTTTCTTT.

With respect to this clone: This may stem from a read error, because a much larger clone lies one nucleotide away. The conserved final phenylalanine or tryptophan is absent from the CDR3, which likely points to a read error. The rearrangement uses TRBV27 and TRBJ1-2, with unresolved D. Germline-derived CDR1 and CDR2 are MNHEY and SMNVEV (reference sequence). CDR3 length: 13 amino acids. Trimming stripped 6 bases from V and 1 base from J, with 9 bases between. The CDR3 protein is CASSFEGNYGYTL. CDR3 DNA sequence: TGTGCCAGCAGCTTCGAGGGTAACTATGGCTACACCTTA.

The J gene is TRBJ2-3, the V gene TRBV7-6; 9 nucleotides line up with TRBD2. This CDR3 region has 15 residues. CDR1 and CDR2 from the germline V gene are SGHVS and FNYEAQ. Trimming at V came to 5 bases and at J to 2 bases, leaving 5 bases not matched to a gene. The CDR3 here is CASSRGLAYTDTQYF. The CDR3 DNA follows: TGTGCCAGCAGCCGAGGACTAGCGTACACAGATACGCAGTATTTT.

The rearrangement uses TRBV9 and TRBJ1-2; unclear D gene. The CDR3 consists of 16 residues. Germline V CDR1 and CDR2: SGDLS, YYNGEE. The germline V and J ends were trimmed by 0 bases and 4 bases, with 16 bases remaining between them. This CDR3 is CASSVGGGVYGYGYTF. For the CDR3, the DNA is TGTGCCAGCAGCGTAGGAGGTGGAGTATACGGCTATGGCTACACCTTC.

The V and J genes are TRBV20-1 and TRBJ2-7; 10 bases agree with TRBD1. Germline CDR1 and CDR2: DFQATT and SNEGSKA (reference sequence). V shed 3 bases, J shed 4 bases, and the junction held 6 bases outside the gene matches. This CDR3 region has 14 residues. The CDR3 loop is CSASRTGGRYEQYF. The CDR3 DNA reads as TGCAGTGCTAGCAGGACAGGGGGAAGGTACGAGCAGTACTTC.

This chain joins TRBV6-2 or TRBV6-3 and TRBJ1-6; D is perhaps TRBD1 (6 bases). Germline CDR1 reads MNHEY; CDR2 reads SVGEGT. The CDR3 runs 14 residues. V lost 10 bases, J lost 14 bases, and 24 bases lay in between. DNA for the CDR3: TGTGCCATCAATCCCGGGACACGGTCCGTGGCCCTCCACTTT. It specifies CAINPGTRSVALHF.

Sample share makes this clone medium-sized. The chain couples TRBV28 to TRBJ2-1; D unclear. CDR1 and CDR2 (germline): MDHEN, SYDVKM. This CDR3 spans 16 amino acids. Trimming removed 3 bases from V and 0 bases from J, with 12 bases in between. This chain's CDR3 is CASSFLATSSYNEQFF. CDR3 sequence (DNA): TGTGCCAGCAGTTTTTTGGCGACCAGCTCCTACAATGAGCAGTTCTTC.

The chain uses TRBV30 and TRBJ1-2, with TRBD1 as a possible D gene (6 bases). The CDR3 is 13 amino acids. The V end lost 7 bases, the J end lost 2 bases, and 14 bases lay between the germline ends. Germline CDR1 reads GTSNPN; CDR2 reads SVGIG (reference sequence). The CDR3 DNA follows: TGTGCCTCTTCCCAAGGGGGAAACTATGGCTACACCTTC. The encoded protein is CASSQGGNYGYTF.

This clone was picked up a small number of times. It is likely a read error, because the conserved phenylalanine at the end of the CDR3 is missing. No DNA is shown, since the ends of the CDR3 on it are uncertain; the CDR3 is the one TCRdb lists. The chain combines TRBV5-1 with TRBJ1-2; the D call TRBD1 from the table was never checked on the DNA. The CDR3 spans 13 amino acids, including both terminal residues. Germline CDR1 reads SGHRS; CDR2 reads YFSETQ. The CDR3 protein is CASSRGDGASLHI.

This clone was recorded many times. This may be a read error, as it is one base from a much larger clone. Other nucleotide sequences in the sample specify the same CDR3. V is TRBV28 and J is TRBJ2-5, with D perhaps given as TRBD1 or TRBD2 (6 bases each). The germline CDR1 and CDR2 sequences are MDHEN and SYDVKM. The CDR3 is 13 amino acids. V lost 2 bases and J 9 bases, leaving 13 bases between the germline ends. CDR3 DNA: TGTGCCAGCAGTTTACGGACGAGGGGGGCCCAGTACTTC. It translates to CASSLRTRGAQYF.

Relative to its sample, this clone is medium-sized. The chain recombines TRBV6-2 or TRBV6-3 with TRBJ2-1, with TRBD2 identical over 10 bases. The junction had 9 bases not matched to a gene; V was cut back by 9 bases and J by 7 bases. CDR1 is MNHEY and CDR2 is SVGEGT in the germline V gene. The CDR3 loop spans 14 amino acids. CDR3 protein: CASEAGGPVNEQFF. The CDR3 DNA follows: TGTGCCAGTGAAGCGGGAGGGCCTGTTAATGAGCAGTTCTTC.

V gene TRBV6-1 combines with J gene TRBJ1-3; 10 bases align to TRBD1. Germline V CDR1 and CDR2: MNHNS, SASEGT. This CDR3 is 15 amino acids long. V lost 5 bases, J lost 3 bases, and 4 bases stayed unmatched. The CDR3 sequence: CASSFRDRGGNTIYF. In nucleotides, the CDR3 is TGTGCCAGCAGTTTCCGGGACAGGGGTGGAAACACCATATATTTT.

The chain joins TRBV19 to TRBJ2-7; D remains unclear. Deletions cut 9 bases from V and 0 bases from J, with 18 bases between. The germline V gene has CDR1 LNHDA and CDR2 SQIVND (reference sequence). The CDR3 is 15 amino acids. The CDR3 bases are TGTGCCAGCAAGCGCTCGCATCTTAGCTCCTACGAGCAGTACGTC. Encoded protein: CASKRSHLSSYEQYV.